The 12 T cell receptor beta chains below were found in one sample sequenced in a study of vaccination and CD4 T cells after COVID-19. Sample treatment: roughly nine-day PBMC culture with coronavirus spike peptide pools or control peptides (ViraFEST assay). Their recognized antigens are unknown. Once obtained from cultured CD4+ T cells, the DNA was sequenced using the Oncomine TCR Beta short-read assay. TCRdb re-analysed the PCR reads in MiXCR, keeping a single row per CDR3 protein. The data contain fewer than 15,000 distinct CDR3 sequences, about 47% of them seen just once; the ten biggest clones take up under 12%. Sequenced input: CD4+ T cells from blood, cultured in vitro. The source is a human donor who had recovered from COVID-19.

The genes are TRBV6-1 and TRBJ2-5; no clear D. This CDR3 is built from 19 residues. V was clipped by 2 bases and J by 1 base, with 23 bases between them. In germline, CDR1 is MNHNS, CDR2 SASEGT. In DNA form, the CDR3 reads TGTGCCAGCAGTGAAATGTGGATTCCCCCGCCCCGGATCCAAGAGACCCAGTACTTC. This translates into CASSEMWIPPPRIQETQYF.

The V call is TRBV15, the J call TRBJ2-5; tentative D call: TRBD2 (6 bases). This CDR3 is built from 15 residues. The germline V gene has CDR1 LNHNV and CDR2 YYDKDF (reference sequence). Trimming pared 0 bases from V and 6 bases from J, leaving 14 bases between. The CDR3 coding sequence is TGTGCCACCAGCAGAGATGGCGGGAATCGAAAGACCCAGTACTTC. Residues: CATSRDGGNRKTQYF.

The J gene is TRBJ2-7, the V gene TRBV24-1, with TRBD1 matching 7 bases. V shed 3 bases and J 3 bases; nucleotides not matched to a gene: 1. The CDR3 is 13 residues long. Germline loops: CDR1 KGHDR, CDR2 SFDVKD. This CDR3 reads CATSDGQDYEQYF. The CDR3 DNA sequence: TGTGCCACCAGTGATGGACAGGACTACGAGCAGTACTTC.

The chain carries TRBV20-1 and TRBJ2-7, with TRBD2 matching over 7 bases. The J segment lost 5 bases and the V segment lost 4 bases, leaving 11 bases of the junction unmatched. CDR1 and CDR2 from the germline V gene are DFQATT and SNEGSKA (reference sequence). This CDR3 spans 14 amino acids. The DNA for the CDR3 is TGCAGTGCTAAAGAGGGAGGGCCTAGAAACGAGCAGTACTTC. It codes for CSAKEGGPRNEQYF.

In this sample, this clonotype turned up a few times. The genes are TRBV6-2 or TRBV6-3 and TRBJ1-1; 10 bases fit TRBD1. The CDR3 covers 16 residues. From germline, CDR1 is MNHEY and CDR2 SVGEGT. J was trimmed by 8 bases and V by 2 bases; bases with no gene match: 11. The CDR3 nucleotides are TGTGCCAGCAGTTACGAAACCTTGACAGGGGGCGGCGAAGCTTTCTTT. Translation gives CASSYETLTGGGEAFF.

The chain links TRBV20-1 to TRBJ1-2; the match to TRBD1 covers 12 bases. The trim removed 2 bases at V and 8 bases at J, leaving 6 bases unmatched. CDR1 and CDR2 (germline): DFQATT, SNEGSKA (reference sequence). The CDR3 contains 14 residues. CDR3 in DNA: TGCAGTGCTAGAAGGGACAGGGGGCAGTGGGGCTACACCTTC. Translating gives CSARRDRGQWGYTF.

This clonotype came up a few times. This chain connects TRBV7-8 to TRBJ1-2; D is possibly TRBD1 (5 bases). The CDR3 sequence is 16 residues long. The germline V gene has CDR1 SGHVS and CDR2 FQNEAQ. The V end was cut by 5 bases, the J end by 5 bases, with 21 bases between. The DNA of the CDR3 is TGTGCCAGCAGCCCCGGGGGGATAACAACGACTTATGGCTACACCTTC. Translating gives CASSPGGITTTYGYTF.

The genes are TRBV10-3 and TRBJ1-5; D gene uncertain. The V end lost 3 bases, the J end lost 2 bases, and 2 bases lay between the germline ends. Germline assignment: CDR1 ENHRY and CDR2 SYGVKD. There are 12 residues in the CDR3. DNA of the CDR3: TGTGCCATCAGTGATGGCAATCAGCCCCAGCATTTT. Translated, it gives CAISDGNQPQHF.

The V gene is TRBV5-4, the J gene TRBJ2-5; 7 positions agree with TRBD1. The trim removed 3 bases at V and 2 bases at J, leaving 4 bases unmatched. Per the germline V gene, CDR1 is SGHNT and CDR2 is YYREEE (reference sequence). The CDR3 has 14 amino acids. The CDR3 DNA is TGTGCCAGCAGCTGGGACAGACGTCAAGAGACCCAGTACTTC. The encoded protein is CASSWDRRQETQYF.

This clonotype was observed a few times. The chain joins TRBV2 to TRBJ1-2; unclear D gene. CDR1 and CDR2 from the germline V gene are SNHLY and FYNNEI. The V gene lost 4 bases and the J gene lost 6 bases, with 6 bases spanning the gap. CDR3 size: 11 residues. For the CDR3, the DNA is TGTGCCAGCAGTGTCCAGGATGGCTACACCTTC. As protein: CASSVQDGYTF.

The chain employs TRBV6-1 and TRBJ2-3; TRBD2 matches at 8 bases. The CDR3 sequence is 13 residues long. In germline, CDR1 is MNHNS, CDR2 SASEGT. V was clipped by 5 bases and J by 3 bases; unmatched bases: 1. In nucleotides, the CDR3 is TGTGCCAGCAGTCGCGGGGGGACAGATACGCAGTATTTT. Protein sequence: CASSRGGTDTQYF.

This clonotype was detected only once. The chain's CDR3 is CATRSPGHGEQYF. DNA for the CDR3: TGTGCCACCAGAAGTCCGGGCCACGGCGAGCAGTACTTC. The genes are TRBV15 and TRBJ2-7; D remains unclear. The germline V and J ends were trimmed by 6 bases and 6 bases, with 15 bases remaining between them. CDR3 length: 13 amino acids. Germline CDR1 is LNHNV and CDR2 is YYDKDF (reference sequence).